The 18 T cell receptor beta chains reported below all come from one sample, sequenced in a study of cytomegalovirus exposure and HLA in healthy donors. Primers: 60 Vbeta forward and 13 Jbeta reverse. The table came from immunoSEQ multiplex PCR; TCRdb's copy has only in-frame clones and leaves some out. In the table there are 150,000 to 200,000 clones, about 80% of which are singletons. The sample consisted of PBMCs. These receptors all stem from a man aged 40-55 years in good health and CMV-seronegative.

The CDR3, as DNA: TGTGCCAGCAGCTTAGACCGACAGGGGTGGTTGAACGTC. This encodes CASSLDRQGWLNV. The genes are TRBV7-9 and TRBJ2-7, with TRBD1 identical over 8 bases. Per germline, CDR1 SEHNR and CDR2 FQNEAQ (reference sequence). This CDR3 is 13 amino acids long.

The rearrangement uses TRBV28 and TRBJ2-7; D may be TRBD2 (5 bases). V lost 5 bases and J lost 5, with 13 bases in between. Germline V gene lookup returns CDR1 MDHEN and CDR2 SYDVKM. This CDR3 has 13 residues. The CDR3 coding sequence is TGTGCCAGCAGTCCGAGCCCGAGGGACGAGCAGTACTTC. Amino acids: CASSPSPRDEQYF.

The rearrangement links TRBV7-8 to TRBJ1-1; D not resolved. CDR3 length: 17 amino acids. Trimming took off 1 base at V and 4 bases at J, with 19 bases between the two ends. Germline V gene data show CDR1 as SGHVS and CDR2 as FQNEAQ. The chain's CDR3 is CASSLEVGRLRVTEAFF. The CDR3 DNA reads TGTGCCAGCAGCTTAGAGGTCGGCAGACTCCGCGTCACTGAAGCTTTCTTT.

This chain joins TRBV19 and TRBJ2-7; D gene ambiguous. Per germline, CDR1 LNHDA and CDR2 SQIVND (reference sequence). V dropped 5 bases and J dropped 3 bases, with 14 bases sitting between them. CDR3 length equals 14 residues. The CDR3 spells CASSDSLRDYEQYF. In DNA form, the CDR3 reads TGTGCCAGTAGTGATTCTTTACGCGACTACGAGCAGTACTTC.

The chain couples TRBV7-3 to TRBJ2-1; 11 nucleotides line up with TRBD2. Trimming took 4 bases from V and 2 from J; bases not matched to a gene: 1. The germline V gene has CDR1 SGHTA and CDR2 FQGTGA. This CDR3 has 15 amino acids. The CDR3 nucleotides read TGTGCCAGCAGCTCGGGACTAGCGGCCTACAATGAGCAGTTCTTC. Residues: CASSSGLAAYNEQFF.

This sequence joins TRBV6-4 and TRBJ1-2; 7 bases line up with TRBD1. The CDR3 totals 17 residues. Germline V gene sequence: CDR1 MRHNA, CDR2 SNTAGT. V dropped 3 bases and J dropped 10; count of bases not matched to a gene: 20. The DNA of the CDR3 is TGTGCCAGCAGTGATAAAATTAACAGGGGCAAGGAAGGAGACTACACCTTC. Its protein is CASSDKINRGKEGDYTF.

The chain recombines TRBV5-5 with TRBJ1-2; tentative D call: TRBD1 (6 bases). V lost 4 bases, J lost 8 bases, and 21 bases lay in between. The germline V gene has CDR1 SGHKS and CDR2 YYEKEE (reference sequence). The CDR3 covers 15 residues. The DNA of the CDR3 is TGTGCCAGCAGCCAGAGAACAGTAGGGGGTATGGGCTACACCTTC. Its protein is CASSQRTVGGMGYTF.

This sequence joins TRBV25-1 and TRBJ1-3, with D hard to call. V gave up 6 bases and J gave up 5 bases, with 17 bases separating them. The V gene's germline CDR1 is MGHDK and CDR2 SYGVNS. The CDR3 has 15 amino acids. The CDR3 loop is CASRTSLPKRNTIYF. CDR3 in DNA: TGTGCCAGCAGGACAAGCCTTCCAAAGAGAAACACCATATATTTT. The variable domain in full, with the rest retrieved from reference TRBV25-1 and TRBJ1-3, is EADIYQTPRYLVIGTGKKITLECSQTMGHDKMYWYQQDPGMELHLIHYSYGVNSTEKGDLSSESTVSRIRTEHFPLTLESARPSHTSQYLCASRTSLPKRNTIYFGEGSWLTVV.

In its sample, this clone was seen a few times. This sequence joins TRBV2 and TRBJ2-1, with 14 bases that match TRBD2. Per the germline V gene, CDR1 is SNHLY and CDR2 is FYNNEI. The CDR3 is 18 residues long. V lost 5 bases to trimming and J lost 8 bases; unmatched junction nucleotides: 14. CDR3: CASSTSLTSGRAWDEQFF. The CDR3 DNA is TGTGCCAGCAGTACCAGCTTGACTAGCGGGAGGGCATGGGATGAGCAGTTCTTC.

The table lists this clone with a count of one. The chain uses TRBV27 and TRBJ2-7, with 14 bases identical to TRBD2. Per the germline V gene, CDR1 is MNHEY and CDR2 is SMNVEV (reference sequence). The CDR3 has 15 amino acids. V dropped 2 bases and J dropped 6; count of bases not matched to a gene: 3. The CDR3 reads CASSLLGLAGVEQYF. The CDR3 nucleotides are TGTGCCAGCAGTTTACTGGGACTAGCGGGAGTCGAGCAGTACTTC.

The chain has TRBV28 and TRBJ1-3; D might be TRBD1 (5 bases). The CDR3 totals 17 residues. Germline V gene lookup returns CDR1 MDHEN and CDR2 SYDVKM. Trimming shortened V by 1 base and J by 0 bases, and 13 bases separated the two germline ends. CDR3 in DNA: TGTGCCAGCAGTTTATCCCAGGACACCCTCTCTGGAAACACCATATATTTT. Its translation: CASSLSQDTLSGNTIYF.

V and J are TRBV7-8 and TRBJ1-2; D uncertain. This CDR3 spans 12 amino acids. The V end was cut by 2 bases, the J end by 4 bases, with 5 bases between. CDR1 and CDR2 from the germline V gene are SGHVS and FQNEAQ. The CDR3 sequence is CASSLSGYGYTF. CDR3 sequence (DNA): TGTGCCAGCAGCTTATCCGGCTATGGCTACACCTTC.

CDR3 bases: TGTGCCAGCAGCGGAAAGAGGGCAACTAGATACGAGCAGTACTTC. It codes for CASSGKRATRYEQYF. The rearrangement uses TRBV28 and TRBJ2-5; D perhaps matches TRBD2 (5 bases). The J call may be mistaken, given a closer DNA end match to TRBJ2-7. This CDR3 has 15 amino acids. The germline CDR1 and CDR2 sequences are MDHEN and SYDVKM.

This chain uses TRBV25-1 with TRBJ1-2, with D perhaps matching TRBD1 (5 bases). V was shortened by 6 bases and J by 8 bases, with 16 bases between the two germline ends. This CDR3 comprises 13 residues. The germline V gene encodes CDR1 MGHDK and CDR2 SYGVNS. The CDR3 region has the DNA TGTGCCAGCAGCCCGGGGGTGTTTAGGGGCTACACCTTC. Translation gives CASSPGVFRGYTF.

DNA of the CDR3: TGTGCCAGCAGCGCACAGGGGGCTTTGGAGACCCAGTACTTC. This codes for CASSAQGALETQYF. The rearrangement links TRBV9 to TRBJ2-5; 9 bases fit TRBD1. CDR1 SGDLS and CDR2 YYNGEE come from the germline V gene. The CDR3 has 14 amino acids. V gave up 3 bases and J gave up 5 bases; unmatched junction bases: 5.

This clone was counted only a few times. The junction differs from germline at one of its ends, possibly a read error. This sequence joins TRBV6-1 and TRBJ2-6; 7 bases are a match to TRBD1. Germline V gives CDR1 MNHNS, CDR2 SASEGT. The CDR3 totals 16 residues. CDR3 coding DNA: TGTGCCAGCAGTGGACAGGGAAACTCTGGGGCCAACGGCCTGACTTTC. Encoded protein: CASSGQGNSGANGLTF.

This chain joins TRBV30 and TRBJ1-3, with D unclear. V was cut by 3 bases and J by 0 bases, with 9 bases left in between. The germline CDR1 and CDR2 sequences are GTSNPN and SVGIG (reference sequence). This CDR3 is built from 14 residues. CDR3 protein: CAWSHGGSGNTIYF. The CDR3 coding sequence is TGTGCCTGGAGCCACGGAGGCTCTGGAAACACCATATATTTT.

The rearrangement uses TRBV5-6 and TRBJ2-1; D is undetermined. This CDR3 is 13 amino acids long. Germline CDR1 reads SGHDT; CDR2 reads YYEEEE. Trimming removed 2 bases at V and 7 bases at J, with 10 bases between. The CDR3 coding sequence is TGTGCCAGCAGCTTCTCTAGTCTAAATGAGCAGTTCTTC. Amino acid sequence: CASSFSSLNEQFF.